Each of the 31 T cell receptor beta chains below was sequenced from the same sample in a study of cytomegalovirus exposure and HLA in healthy donors. The PCR had 60 Vbeta and 13 Jbeta primers. Libraries were prepared by immunoSEQ multiplex PCR; TCRdb keeps only in-frame clonotypes and omits some of them. This repertoire shows approximately 210,000 clones, 87% found once; its top ten account for about 1.2%. The sequencing sample was made of PBMCs. The receptors here all came from a man aged 25-45 years in good health and CMV-seronegative.

This clone was counted only a few times. The V call is TRBV28, the J call TRBJ2-1, with 8 bases that match TRBD1. With 5 bases clipped from V and 9 bases from J, the junction kept 15 bases outside the gene matches. CDR3 size: 16 residues. Germline lookup yields CDR1 MDHEN and CDR2 SYDVKM. The chain's CDR3 is CASSPTGTGAIGEQFF. The CDR3, as DNA: TGTGCCAGCAGTCCAACCGGGACAGGTGCAATTGGTGAGCAGTTCTTC.

CDR3 sequence: CATSRAAGLTGGETQYF. CDR3 DNA: TGTGCCACCAGCAGAGCTGCAGGTCTGACAGGGGGAGAGACCCAGTACTTC. This chain uses TRBV15 with TRBJ2-5, with 9 bases that match TRBD1. The CDR3 totals 17 residues. Germline CDR1 is LNHNV and CDR2 is YYDKDF (reference sequence). V shed 1 base and J 4 bases; nucleotides not matched to a gene: 10.

This clone was counted only a few times. This chain uses TRBV4-3 with TRBJ2-3, with TRBD2 identical over 8 bases. The CDR3 totals 16 residues. Losses at the gene ends were 2 bases for V and 4 bases for J; bases not matched to a gene: 8. CDR1 is LGHNA and CDR2 is YSLEER in the germline V gene. CDR3 sequence reads: CASSQRRGGLADTQYF. The CDR3 nucleotides are TGCGCCAGCAGCCAACGACGGGGGGGGCTGGCAGATACGCAGTATTTT.

Ten or more counts support this clone. This chain uses TRBV25-1 with TRBJ1-3, with 9 nucleotides matching TRBD1. The CDR3 sequence is 15 residues long. The germline V gene has CDR1 MGHDK and CDR2 SYGVNS. The junction had 6 bases not matched to a gene; V was cut back by 3 bases and J by 6 bases. The DNA for the CDR3 is TGTGCCAGCAGTGAGGGAACAGGGGGCAAAAACACCATATATTTT. Amino acid sequence: CASSEGTGGKNTIYF.

J is TRBJ1-1 and V is TRBV6-1, with a weak D call TRBD1 (6 bases). Trimming took off 6 bases at V and 1 base at J, with 15 bases between the two ends. The CDR3 sequence is 15 residues long. The germline CDR1 and CDR2 sequences are MNHNS and SASEGT. This chain's CDR3 is CASRTLDSQNTEAFF. The CDR3, as DNA: TGTGCCAGCAGGACCTTGGACAGCCAGAACACTGAAGCTTTCTTT.

The chain carries TRBV6-1 and TRBJ2-3; the D gene is possibly TRBD1 (5 bases). Germline loops: CDR1 MNHNS, CDR2 SASEGT. The CDR3 length is 16 residues. V lost 1 base, J lost 6 bases, and 17 bases lay in between. In DNA, the CDR3 is TGTGCCAGCAGTGAAGACGTTAGGGGAACATCGGATACGCAGTATTTT. Amino acid sequence: CASSEDVRGTSDTQYF.

The V and J genes are TRBV12-5 and TRBJ1-1; TRBD1 matches at 8 bases. J was trimmed by 3 bases and V by 6 bases; bases with no gene match: 6. Germline V lookup: CDR1 LGHNT, CDR2 FRNRAP. This CDR3 has 14 residues. In nucleotides, the CDR3 is TGTGCTAGTGGCCCAGGGGGCAGGGACACTGAAGCTTTCTTT. Protein product: CASGPGGRDTEAFF.

The J gene is TRBJ2-6, the V gene TRBV5-4, with 9 bases identical to TRBD2. The length of the CDR3 is 17 residues. CDR1 is SGHNT and CDR2 is YYREEE in the germline V gene (reference sequence). Unmatched junction bases numbered 10, after V lost 7 bases and J lost 2 bases. The CDR3 DNA reads TGTGCCAGCGTACCGCGGGAGGGCCGGCCTGGGGCCAACGTCCTGACTTTC. As protein: CASVPREGRPGANVLTF.

The chain joins TRBV11-2 to TRBJ1-1, with D hard to call. V was pared by 2 bases and J by 1 base, with 5 bases between. The CDR3 contains 13 residues. Germline CDR1 SGHAT, CDR2 FQNNGV. The CDR3 here is CASSLRQNTEAFF. CDR3 nucleotide sequence: TGTGCCAGCAGCTTACGACAGAACACTGAAGCTTTCTTT.

J is TRBJ2-3 and V is TRBV6-5, with 8 bases aligning to TRBD1. The trim removed 6 bases at V and 4 bases at J, leaving 3 bases unmatched. CDR1 and CDR2 from the germline V gene are MNHEY and SVGAGI. The CDR3 sequence is 13 residues long. The CDR3 spells CASRPQGADTQYF. In DNA form, the CDR3 reads TGTGCCAGCAGGCCACAGGGGGCAGATACGCAGTATTTT.

J is TRBJ1-1 and V is TRBV4-2, with D possibly TRBD1 on 5 matching bases. V gave up 0 bases and J gave up 7 bases, with 12 bases separating them. The germline V gene has CDR1 LGHNA and CDR2 YNFKEQ. The CDR3 totals 14 residues. CDR3: CASSQEWRGNEAFF. The CDR3 DNA reads as TGTGCCAGCAGCCAAGAATGGCGGGGGAATGAAGCTTTCTTT.

This chain joins TRBV6-5 and TRBJ2-2, with D unclear. This CDR3 is 14 amino acids long. Germline CDR1 reads MNHEY; CDR2 reads SVGAGI. The V end lost 6 bases, the J end lost 6 bases, and 14 bases lay between the germline ends. The CDR3 loop is CASRAAIWAGELFF. As DNA, the CDR3 is TGTGCCAGCAGGGCGGCGATTTGGGCCGGGGAGCTGTTTTTT.

The chain recombines TRBV29-1 with TRBJ2-3; tentative D call: TRBD2 (7 bases). In germline, CDR1 is SQVTM, CDR2 ANQGSEA. The CDR3 covers 13 residues. V was trimmed by 8 bases and J by 0 bases, leaving 12 bases between them. The CDR3: CSLGGGSTDTQYF. DNA of the CDR3: TGCAGCTTAGGGGGGGGGAGCACAGATACGCAGTATTTT.

This rearrangement joins TRBV5-6 to TRBJ2-3; D gene unclear. The germline gives CDR1 SGHDT, CDR2 YYEEEE. This CDR3 contains 16 residues. The V end lost 0 bases, the J end lost 6 bases, and 17 bases lay between the germline ends. The CDR3 DNA follows: TGTGCCAGCAGCTTGGGTAGTGAGCTAGAGCTGGATACGCAGTATTTT. This translates into CASSLGSELELDTQYF.

The chain recombines TRBV28 with TRBJ1-2; D is uncertain. This CDR3 spans 13 amino acids. Trimming shortened V by 7 bases and J by 2 bases, and 11 bases separated the two germline ends. The V gene's germline CDR1 is MDHEN and CDR2 SYDVKM. CDR3: CASIHSANYGYTF. The DNA for the CDR3 is TGTGCCAGCATTCATAGCGCCAACTATGGCTACACCTTC.

The chain couples TRBV19 to TRBJ1-1; D is unresolved. Germline V CDR1 and CDR2: LNHDA, SQIVND (reference sequence). This CDR3 comprises 13 residues. V was trimmed by 8 bases and J by 4 bases, leaving 14 bases between them. The chain's CDR3 is CASDDGRVTEAFF. In DNA form, the CDR3 reads TGTGCCAGTGACGATGGGAGGGTCACTGAAGCTTTCTTT. The entire variable domain, with the rest obtained from reference TRBV19 and TRBJ1-1, is as follows: DGGITQSPKYLFRKEGQNVTLSCEQNLNHDAMYWYRQDPGQGLRLIYYSQIVNDFQKGDIAEGYSVSREKKESFPLTVTSAQKNPTAFYLCASDDGRVTEAFFGQGTRLTVV.

The chain combines TRBV4-1 with TRBJ2-5; D is undetermined. The DNA matches TRBJ2-7 better at its end, which makes the J call doubtful. This CDR3 is 17 amino acids long. Germline CDR1 MGHRA, CDR2 YSYEKL. The CDR3 nucleotides read TGCGCCAGCAGCCAGACGGCTAGTCAGCCTTCCTTTTACGAGCAGTACTTC. Protein sequence: CASSQTASQPSFYEQYF.

V usage is TRBV4-3 and J usage is TRBJ2-1; 11 nucleotides align to TRBD2. V lost 0 bases to trimming and J lost 6 bases; unmatched junction nucleotides: 4. The CDR3 runs to 16 residues. Germline V CDR1 and CDR2: LGHNA, YSLEER. The CDR3 loop is CASSQDSGGAVNEQFF. The CDR3 nucleotides read TGCGCCAGCAGCCAAGATAGCGGGGGGGCCGTCAATGAGCAGTTCTTC.

V usage is TRBV28 and J usage is TRBJ1-2, with 8 bases matching TRBD1. The J segment lost 7 bases and the V segment lost 7 bases, leaving 11 bases of the junction unmatched. The CDR3 is 14 residues long. Germline lookup yields CDR1 MDHEN and CDR2 SYDVKM. The CDR3 sequence: CASTPGTGLRGYTF. The CDR3 bases are TGTGCCAGCACCCCGGGGACAGGTTTACGTGGCTACACCTTC.

The V and J genes are TRBV7-2 and TRBJ2-7; D gene uncertain. Trimming cost V 5 bases and J 3 bases, with 8 bases left between them. Per the germline V gene, CDR1 is SGHTA and CDR2 is FQGNSA. CDR3 length: 12 residues. The CDR3, as DNA: TGTGCCAGCAGCCGTAATATCTACGAGCAGTACTTC. It codes for CASSRNIYEQYF.

J is TRBJ2-7 and V is TRBV29-1; TRBD2 might be the D (6 bases). The CDR3 has 14 residues. The germline V gene has CDR1 SQVTM and CDR2 ANQGSEA. V lost 6 bases and J 2 bases, leaving 17 bases between the germline ends. The CDR3: CSVPGREFPYEQYF. Here the CDR3 DNA reads TGCAGCGTCCCCGGGCGGGAATTCCCCTACGAGCAGTACTTC.

The chain employs TRBV27 and TRBJ2-1, with TRBD1 matching 7 bases. The ends lost 9 bases at V and 8 bases at J; junction bases unmatched: 13. Germline V gives CDR1 MNHEY, CDR2 SMNVEV (reference sequence). The CDR3 loop spans 14 amino acids. CDR3: CASKKPGQRDEQFF. The CDR3 coding sequence is TGTGCCAGTAAGAAACCGGGACAGAGGGATGAGCAGTTCTTC.

The J gene is TRBJ2-5, the V gene TRBV20-1; the D gene is possibly TRBD1 (5 bases). There are 11 residues in the CDR3. CDR1 DFQATT and CDR2 SNEGSKA come from the germline V gene (reference sequence). V was trimmed by 2 bases and J by 4 bases, leaving 5 bases between them. The CDR3 nucleotides are TGCAGTGCTAGAAGGGGAGAGACCCAGTACTTC. Translation: CSARRGETQYF.

This sequence joins TRBV7-2 and TRBJ1-3; TRBD1 matches 8 bases. CDR3 length equals 15 residues. CDR1 is SGHTA and CDR2 is FQGNSA in the germline V gene. The ends lost 3 bases at V and 0 bases at J; junction bases unmatched: 1. The CDR3 DNA reads as TGTGCCAGCAGCTTGGACAGGGCCTCTGGAAACACCATATATTTT. It yields the protein CASSLDRASGNTIYF. Supplemented by reference TRBV7-2 and TRBJ1-3, the full variable domain reads GAGVSQSPSNKVTEKGKDVELRCDPISGHTALYWYRQSLGQGLEFLIYFQGNSAPDKSGLPSDRFSAERTGGSVSTLTIQRTQQEDSAVYLCASSLDRASGNTIYFGEGSWLTVV.

Points on this clone: Other nucleotide sequences in the sample specify the same CDR3. The gene calls are TRBV5-4 and TRBJ2-7, with D unclear. The germline V gene has CDR1 SGHNT and CDR2 YYREEE (reference sequence). V was cut by 0 bases and J by 0 bases, with 7 bases left in between. The CDR3 totals 14 residues. In nucleotides, the CDR3 is TGTGCCAGCAGCTTGGGCGGCAGCTCCTACGAGCAGTACTTC. It translates to CASSLGGSSYEQYF.

This chain uses TRBV6-4 with TRBJ2-1; 13 positions match TRBD2. With V trimmed by 6 bases and J by 4 bases, 6 bases remained unmatched. The CDR3 runs to 16 residues. Germline CDR1 reads MRHNA; CDR2 reads SNTAGT. The CDR3: CASRRTSGGRYNEQFF. The CDR3 DNA reads TGTGCCAGCAGAAGGACTAGCGGGGGTCGATACAATGAGCAGTTCTTC.

The rearrangement joins TRBV11-2 to TRBJ2-7; 9 bases map to TRBD2. Germline CDR1 is SGHAT and CDR2 is FQNNGV. CDR3 length equals 14 residues. V trimming: 5 bases; J trimming: 4 bases; junction bases outside the gene matches: 6. This CDR3 reads CASSRVAGVYEQYF. Written as DNA, the CDR3 is TGTGCCAGCAGCCGGGTAGCGGGAGTGTACGAGCAGTACTTC.

V is TRBV4-2 and J is TRBJ2-7, with D uncertain. Germline loops: CDR1 LGHNA, CDR2 YNFKEQ. V gave up 0 bases and J gave up 2 bases, with 14 bases separating them. The CDR3 spans 16 residues. The CDR3 loop reads CASSQDKSKIAYEQYF. As DNA, the CDR3 is TGTGCCAGCAGCCAAGATAAGTCGAAAATAGCCTACGAGCAGTACTTC.

CDR3 amino acids: CASSLWEGNEQFF. Written as DNA, the CDR3 is TGTGCCAGCAGCCTCTGGGAGGGGAATGAGCAGTTCTTC. The V call is TRBV14, the J call TRBJ2-1; 7 bases align to TRBD2. The germline V gene encodes CDR1 SGHDN and CDR2 FVKESK. The CDR3 consists of 13 residues. After removal of 4 bases from V and 7 bases from J, the junction contained 4 bases not matched to a gene. The complete variable domain, with remaining parts taken from reference TRBV14 and TRBJ2-1, reads EAGVTQFPSHSVIEKGQTVTLRCDPISGHDNLYWYRRVMGKEIKFLLHFVKESKQDESGMPNNRFLAERTGGTYSTLKVQPAELEDSGVYFCASSLWEGNEQFFGPGTRLTVL.

The V gene is TRBV12-5, the J gene TRBJ2-1; TRBD2 matches at 7 bases. J lost 6 bases, V lost 6 bases, and 8 bases had no gene match. In germline, CDR1 is LGHNT, CDR2 FRNRAP. The CDR3 sequence is 14 residues long. CDR3 protein: CASGPTSVSNEQFF. The CDR3 DNA reads TGTGCTAGTGGCCCCACTAGCGTGTCCAATGAGCAGTTCTTC. The variable domain in full, with the rest retrieved from reference TRBV12-5 and TRBJ2-1, is DARVTQTPRHKVTEMGQEVTMRCQPILGHNTVFWYRQTMMQGLELLAYFRNRAPLDDSGMPKDRFSAEMPDATLATLKIQPSEPRDSAVYFCASGPTSVSNEQFFGPGTRLTVL.

The V and J genes are TRBV2 and TRBJ2-5, with D perhaps matching TRBD1 (5 bases). Per the germline V gene, CDR1 is SNHLY and CDR2 is FYNNEI. The ends were cut back, 3 bases at V and 1 base at J, with 12 bases in the middle. The CDR3 runs to 15 residues. CDR3 sequence (DNA): TGTGCCAGCAGTGATTCCTTGACAGCCCAAGAGACCCAGTACTTC. This sequence encodes CASSDSLTAQETQYF.